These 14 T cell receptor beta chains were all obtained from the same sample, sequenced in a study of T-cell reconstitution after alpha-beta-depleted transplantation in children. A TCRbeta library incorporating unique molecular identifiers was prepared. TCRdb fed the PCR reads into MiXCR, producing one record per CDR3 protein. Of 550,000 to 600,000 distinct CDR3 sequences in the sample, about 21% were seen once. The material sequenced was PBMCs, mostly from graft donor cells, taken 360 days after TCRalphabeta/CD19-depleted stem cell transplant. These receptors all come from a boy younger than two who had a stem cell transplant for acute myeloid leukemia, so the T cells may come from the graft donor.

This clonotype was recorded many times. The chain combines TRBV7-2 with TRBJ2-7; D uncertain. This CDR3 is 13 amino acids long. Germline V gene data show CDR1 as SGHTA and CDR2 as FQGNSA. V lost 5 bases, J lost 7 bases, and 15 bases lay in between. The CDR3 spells CASSPGYSGEQYF. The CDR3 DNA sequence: TGTGCCAGCAGCCCAGGATACAGTGGGGAGCAGTACTTC.

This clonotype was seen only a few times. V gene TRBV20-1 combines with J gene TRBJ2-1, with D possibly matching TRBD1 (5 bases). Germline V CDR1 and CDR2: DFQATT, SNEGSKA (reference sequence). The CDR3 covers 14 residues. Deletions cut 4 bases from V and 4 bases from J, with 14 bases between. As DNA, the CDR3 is TGCAGTGCTACCACAGGTTTGGGTTACAATGAGCAGTTCTTC. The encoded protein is CSATTGLGYNEQFF.

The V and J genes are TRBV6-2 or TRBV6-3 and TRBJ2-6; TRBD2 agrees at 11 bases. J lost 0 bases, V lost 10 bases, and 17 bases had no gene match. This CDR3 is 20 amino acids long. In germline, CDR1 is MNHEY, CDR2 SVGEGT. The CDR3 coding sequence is TGTGCCACCCACCCCGGGACTAGCGGTTCCCTAAGCTCTGGGGCCAACGTCCTGACTTTC. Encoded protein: CATHPGTSGSLSSGANVLTF.

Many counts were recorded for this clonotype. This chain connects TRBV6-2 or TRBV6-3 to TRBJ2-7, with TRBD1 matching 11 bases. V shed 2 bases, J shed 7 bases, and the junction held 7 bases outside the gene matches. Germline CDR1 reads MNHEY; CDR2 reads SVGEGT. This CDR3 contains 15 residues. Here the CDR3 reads CASSYGGTGGHEQYV. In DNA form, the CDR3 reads TGTGCCAGCAGTTACGGAGGGACAGGGGGTCATGAGCAGTACGTC.

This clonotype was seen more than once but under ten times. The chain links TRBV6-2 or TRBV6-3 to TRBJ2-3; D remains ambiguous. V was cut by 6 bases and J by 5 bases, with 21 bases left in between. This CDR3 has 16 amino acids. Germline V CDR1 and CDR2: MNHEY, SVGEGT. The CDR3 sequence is CASSYTFRTQGDTQYF. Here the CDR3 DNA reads TGTGCCAGCAGCTACACGTTCCGGACCCAAGGAGATACGCAGTATTTT.

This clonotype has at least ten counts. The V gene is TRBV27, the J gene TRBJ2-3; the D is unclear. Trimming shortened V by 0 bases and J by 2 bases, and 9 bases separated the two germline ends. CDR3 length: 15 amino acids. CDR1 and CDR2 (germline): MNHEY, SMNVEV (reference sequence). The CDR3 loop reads CASSLSRIYTDTQYF. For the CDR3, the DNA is TGTGCCAGCAGTTTATCGAGGATCTACACAGATACGCAGTATTTT.

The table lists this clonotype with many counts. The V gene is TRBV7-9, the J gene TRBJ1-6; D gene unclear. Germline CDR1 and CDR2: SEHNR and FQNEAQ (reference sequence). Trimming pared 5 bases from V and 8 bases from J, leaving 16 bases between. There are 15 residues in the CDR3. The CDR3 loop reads CASSPGVGFYSPLHF. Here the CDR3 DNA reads TGTGCCAGCAGCCCTGGGGTCGGCTTCTATTCACCCCTCCACTTT.

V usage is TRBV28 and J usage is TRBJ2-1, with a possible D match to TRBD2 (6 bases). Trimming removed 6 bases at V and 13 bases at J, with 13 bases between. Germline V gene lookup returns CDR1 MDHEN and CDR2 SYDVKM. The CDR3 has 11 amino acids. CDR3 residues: CASSMTSQQFF. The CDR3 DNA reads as TGTGCCAGCAGCATGACTAGTCAACAGTTCTTC.

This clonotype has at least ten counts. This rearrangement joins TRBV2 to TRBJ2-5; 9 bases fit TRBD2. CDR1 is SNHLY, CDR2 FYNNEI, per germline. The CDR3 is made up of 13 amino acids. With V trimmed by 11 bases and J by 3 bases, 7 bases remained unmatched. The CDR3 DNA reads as TGTGCCGAGCGGGTAGCGGGAGAAGAGACCCAGTACTTC. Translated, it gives CAERVAGEETQYF.

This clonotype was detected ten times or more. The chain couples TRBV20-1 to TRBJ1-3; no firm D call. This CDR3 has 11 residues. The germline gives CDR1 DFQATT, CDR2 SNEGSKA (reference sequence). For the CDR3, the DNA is TGCAGCCCTCTCGCCGGAAACACCATATATTTT. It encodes CSPLAGNTIYF.

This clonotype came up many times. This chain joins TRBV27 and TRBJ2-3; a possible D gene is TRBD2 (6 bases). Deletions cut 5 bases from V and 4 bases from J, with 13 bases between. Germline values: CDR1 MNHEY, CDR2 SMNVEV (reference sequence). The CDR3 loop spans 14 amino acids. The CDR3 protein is CASSPRDPPDTQYF. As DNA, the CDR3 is TGTGCCAGCAGTCCGCGGGACCCGCCAGATACGCAGTATTTT.

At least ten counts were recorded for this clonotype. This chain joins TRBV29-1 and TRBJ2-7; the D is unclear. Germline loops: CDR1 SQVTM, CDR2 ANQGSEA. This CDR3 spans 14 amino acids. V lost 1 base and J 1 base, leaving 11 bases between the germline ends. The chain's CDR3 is CSVEASMESYEQYF. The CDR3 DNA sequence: TGCAGCGTTGAAGCCAGCATGGAATCCTACGAGCAGTACTTC.

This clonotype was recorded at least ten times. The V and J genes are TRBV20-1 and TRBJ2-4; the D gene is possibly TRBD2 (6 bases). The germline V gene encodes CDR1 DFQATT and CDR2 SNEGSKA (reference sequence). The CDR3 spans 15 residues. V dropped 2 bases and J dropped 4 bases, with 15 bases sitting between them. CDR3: CSARQELGGKNIQYF. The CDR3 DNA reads TGCAGTGCTAGACAGGAACTGGGGGGTAAAAACATTCAGTACTTC.

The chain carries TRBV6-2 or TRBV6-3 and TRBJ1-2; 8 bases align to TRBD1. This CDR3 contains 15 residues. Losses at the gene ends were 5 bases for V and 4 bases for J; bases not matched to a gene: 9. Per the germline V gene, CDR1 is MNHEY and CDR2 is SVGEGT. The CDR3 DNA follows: TGTGCCAGCAGTAGAGGGACAGGCCCAGTCTATGGCTACACCTTC. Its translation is CASSRGTGPVYGYTF.